Shown below are 9 T cell receptor beta chains from a single sample sequenced in a study of graft-versus-host responses after intestinal transplantation. No antigen is known for these receptors. Assay used: immunoSEQ multiplex PCR; TCRdb lists only in-frame clones, some missing. The sample holds around 110,000 clones; about 92% are singletons and the top ten take about 0.25%. The starting material was unstimulated CD4+ T cells sorted from spleen or lymph node cells, obtained before transplant. The receptors stem from a human donor who was the organ donor for an intestinal transplant.

The chain recombines TRBV25-1 with TRBJ2-7, with 7 bases identical to TRBD1. This CDR3 region has 12 residues. The germline V gene encodes CDR1 MGHDK and CDR2 SYGVNS. The V segment lost 4 bases and the J segment 5 bases; nucleotides outside the gene matches: 2. CDR3 bases: TGTGCCAGCAGTGCGACAGGGAACGAGCAGTACTTC. This codes for CASSATGNEQYF.

The rearrangement joins TRBV5-8 to TRBJ1-4; 7 bases map to TRBD1. Germline CDR1 and CDR2: SGHTS and YDEGEE. J was trimmed by 1 base and V by 0 bases; bases with no gene match: 9. This CDR3 spans 18 amino acids. The CDR3 sequence: CASSLGLQGFVTNEKLFF. The DNA for the CDR3 is TGTGCCAGCAGCTTGGGATTACAGGGGTTTGTAACTAATGAAAAACTGTTTTTT.

V gene TRBV5-6 combines with J gene TRBJ1-2; D unclear. Deletions cut 0 bases from V and 4 bases from J, with 7 bases between. From germline, CDR1 is SGHDT and CDR2 YYEEEE. The CDR3 totals 13 residues. In DNA form, the CDR3 reads TGTGCCAGCAGCTTGGAGGCACTCTATGGCTACACCTTC. Translating gives CASSLEALYGYTF.

This clone has a single count. The rearrangement uses TRBV5-6 and TRBJ2-1, with a possible D match to TRBD2 (6 bases). V was pared by 4 bases and J by 3 bases, with 11 bases between. The CDR3 loop spans 14 amino acids. The germline V gene has CDR1 SGHDT and CDR2 YYEEEE. CDR3 sequence: CASSLPGLYNEQFF. The CDR3 nucleotides read TGTGCCAGCAGCCTACCGGGACTCTACAATGAGCAGTTCTTC.

This CDR3 reads CASRRGWALNNEQFF. CDR3 DNA: TGTGCCAGCAGGAGGGGGTGGGCCCTAAACAATGAGCAGTTCTTC. This rearrangement joins TRBV2 to TRBJ2-1; TRBD1 might be the D (6 bases). Trimming took off 6 bases at V and 5 bases at J, with 17 bases between the two ends. The CDR3 is 15 residues long. Germline V gene data show CDR1 as SNHLY and CDR2 as FYNNEI.

The chain links TRBV19 to TRBJ1-2; 10 positions agree with TRBD1. V lost 6 bases and J lost 4; bases outside the gene matches: 5. Germline CDR1 LNHDA, CDR2 SQIVND (reference sequence). The CDR3 covers 14 residues. The CDR3, as DNA: TGTGCCAGTAGGCGGGACAGGGGCGGCTATGGCTACACCTTC. Amino acids: CASRRDRGGYGYTF.

Comment on this clone: Its ends do not fully match the called genes, so a read error is possible. The rearrangement joins TRBV7-2 to TRBJ2-7, with 8 bases that match TRBD2. This CDR3 region has 13 residues. The V gene's germline CDR1 is SGHTA and CDR2 FQGNSA. The CDR3 DNA sequence: TGTGCCGGCAGCTTAGCGGGAATTTACGAGCAGTACTTC. Its protein is CAGSLAGIYEQYF.

The rearrangement joins TRBV27 to TRBJ2-1, with 11 bases identical to TRBD2. This CDR3 is built from 15 residues. Losses at the gene ends were 6 bases for V and 7 bases for J; bases not matched to a gene: 8. Per germline, CDR1 MNHEY and CDR2 SMNVEV (reference sequence). The CDR3 here is CASSGSGRGLNEQFF. The CDR3 DNA follows: TGTGCCAGCAGCGGTAGCGGGAGGGGGTTAAATGAGCAGTTCTTC.

The chain couples TRBV27 to TRBJ1-2, with 9 bases aligning to TRBD1. The germline V gene has CDR1 MNHEY and CDR2 SMNVEV (reference sequence). V dropped 5 bases and J dropped 2; count of bases not matched to a gene: 6. This CDR3 spans 15 amino acids. This chain's CDR3 is CASSLRQGVNYGYTF. The CDR3 DNA follows: TGTGCCAGCAGTCTCCGACAGGGGGTCAACTATGGCTACACCTTC.